These 31 T cell receptor beta chains were all obtained from the same sample, sequenced in a study of blood T cell repertoires in COVID-19 (dated by TCRdb to the early 2020s). Preparation of the library involved the immunoSEQ multiplex PCR assay. Held by TCRdb, this immuneACCESS table contains in-frame sequences only and omits some clones. Under half of the omission traces to an unresolved V gene where checked; the cause of the rest is unknown. The sample yields about 16,000 clones; roughly 89% were counted once. Around 24% of the sample lies in the top ten. Sequenced: peripheral blood. The receptors shown here come from a man aged 55 to 70 with acute or convalescent COVID-19.

This clone appeared once. V is TRBV10-3 and J is TRBJ2-5, with 14 positions matching TRBD2. V shed 6 bases, J shed 4 bases, and the junction held 10 bases outside the gene matches. The CDR3 extends over 17 amino acids. Germline CDR1 ENHRY, CDR2 SYGVKD. CDR3 in amino acids: CAISSGTSGRGAETQYF. The CDR3 DNA reads as TGTGCCATCAGCTCCGGGACTAGCGGGAGAGGGGCAGAGACCCAGTACTTC.

The genes are TRBV3-1 (or the pseudogene TRBV3-2) and TRBJ1-2, with TRBD1 as a possible D gene (6 bases). CDR1 LGHDT and CDR2 YNNKEL come from the germline V gene (reference sequence). The germline V and J ends were trimmed by 4 bases and 8 bases, with 14 bases remaining between them. The CDR3 is 13 residues long. CDR3 DNA sequence: TGTGCCAGCAGCCGACCAGGGGATCCCGGCTACACCTTC. Protein product: CASSRPGDPGYTF.

The chain uses TRBV10-3 and TRBJ2-7; D may be TRBD1 (6 bases). The V end was cut by 11 bases, the J end by 6 bases, with 20 bases between. Germline loops: CDR1 ENHRY, CDR2 SYGVKD. This CDR3 comprises 13 residues. The CDR3 nucleotides are TGTGCCTCGCAGGACAGCGCCGTCGCCGAGCAGTACTTC. It specifies CASQDSAVAEQYF.

The rearrangement joins TRBV27 to TRBJ2-5; D gene ambiguous. Germline values: CDR1 MNHEY, CDR2 SMNVEV (reference sequence). The CDR3 totals 13 residues. V was cut by 2 bases and J by 5 bases, with 9 bases left in between. The chain's CDR3 is CASSLIAGETQYF. DNA for the CDR3: TGTGCCAGCAGTTTAATAGCCGGGGAGACCCAGTACTTC.

V gene TRBV28 combines with J gene TRBJ1-2, with 8 bases aligning to TRBD1. Germline V gives CDR1 MDHEN, CDR2 SYDVKM. V lost 6 bases, J lost 0 bases, and 9 bases stayed unmatched. This CDR3 has 16 amino acids. The CDR3 region is CASRPGQAVANYGYTF. The CDR3 DNA follows: TGTGCCAGCAGACCGGGACAGGCCGTAGCTAACTATGGCTACACCTTC.

The gene calls are TRBV5-8 and TRBJ1-2, with unresolved D. CDR3 length: 14 residues. Germline loops: CDR1 SGHTS, CDR2 YDEGEE. Trimming stripped 0 bases from V and 2 bases from J, with 8 bases between. The CDR3 reads CASSLDLSNYGYTF. DNA for the CDR3: TGTGCCAGCAGCTTGGATTTGAGCAACTATGGCTACACCTTC.

V gene TRBV7-9 combines with J gene TRBJ1-2; no clear D. The V gene lost 2 bases and the J gene lost 7 bases, with 5 bases spanning the gap. The CDR3 loop spans 11 amino acids. From germline, CDR1 is SEHNR and CDR2 FQNEAQ (reference sequence). CDR3 sequence (DNA): TGTGCCAGCAGCTTAACTAGTGGCTACACCTTC. Protein product: CASSLTSGYTF.

This chain links TRBV5-4 with TRBJ2-1; maybe TRBD1 (6 bases). Trimming removed 3 bases at V and 3 bases at J, with 13 bases between. CDR1 and CDR2 from the germline V gene are SGHNT and YYREEE (reference sequence). The CDR3 runs to 15 residues. The CDR3 reads CASSSSRGSYNEQFF. The CDR3, as DNA: TGTGCCAGCAGCTCCTCTAGGGGGAGCTACAATGAGCAGTTCTTC.

V is TRBV5-1 and J is TRBJ2-3, with D unresolved. CDR3 size: 15 residues. Germline loops: CDR1 SGHRS, CDR2 YFSETQ. Deletions cut 4 bases from V and 4 bases from J, with 16 bases between. The CDR3 spells CASSPGLFLPDTQYF. The CDR3 nucleotides read TGCGCCAGCAGCCCAGGTTTGTTCCTCCCAGATACGCAGTATTTT. The whole variable domain, filled in from reference TRBV5-1 and TRBJ2-3, reads KAGVTQTPRYLIKTRGQQVTLSCSPISGHRSVSWYQQTPGQGLQFLFEYFSETQRNKGNFPGRFSGRQFSNSRSEMNVSTLELGDSALYLCASSPGLFLPDTQYFGPGTRLTVL.

The chain uses TRBV7-2 and TRBJ1-5; a weak D match, TRBD1 (5 bases). This CDR3 has 13 residues. Per the germline V gene, CDR1 is SGHTA and CDR2 is FQGNSA. Between the trimmed V and J ends, which lost 4 bases and 7 bases, there was a span of 11 bases. The CDR3 loop reads CASSSRVSQPQHF. The CDR3 DNA reads as TGTGCCAGCAGCTCCAGGGTCAGCCAGCCCCAGCATTTT.

The chain's CDR3 is CASSEAPDRGWKAFF. The CDR3 coding sequence is TGTGCCAGCAGTGAAGCGCCGGACAGGGGTTGGAAAGCTTTCTTT. This chain uses TRBV6-1 with TRBJ1-1; 9 bases line up with TRBD1. This CDR3 is 15 amino acids long. Germline V gene lookup returns CDR1 MNHNS and CDR2 SASEGT. The V segment lost 0 bases and the J segment 9 bases; nucleotides outside the gene matches: 8.

V is TRBV10-3 and J is TRBJ2-7; 7 positions agree with TRBD1. This CDR3 is built from 16 residues. The germline V gene has CDR1 ENHRY and CDR2 SYGVKD. The trim removed 1 base at V and 0 bases at J, leaving 6 bases unmatched. The CDR3, as DNA: TGTGCCATCAGTGAGTTACCGGGACAGTTCTCCTACGAGCAGTACTTC. This encodes CAISELPGQFSYEQYF.

The rearrangement uses TRBV7-9 and TRBJ1-6; D not resolved. Per the germline V gene, CDR1 is SEHNR and CDR2 is FQNEAQ (reference sequence). V was shortened by 5 bases and J by 0 bases, with 8 bases between the two germline ends. The length of the CDR3 is 15 residues. CDR3 DNA: TGTGCCAGCAGCCCCGCGAGCTCCTATAATTCACCCCTCCACTTT. Its protein is CASSPASSYNSPLHF.

V gene TRBV2 combines with J gene TRBJ1-5; 7 bases are shared with TRBD1. CDR1 is SNHLY and CDR2 is FYNNEI in the germline V gene. The CDR3 contains 12 residues. With V trimmed by 7 bases and J by 6 bases, 3 bases remained unmatched. The CDR3 bases are TGTGCCAGCAAAGGGGGCCGTCAGCCCCAGCATTTT. It yields the protein CASKGGRQPQHF.

This clone was detected once. The gene calls are TRBV5-4 and TRBJ2-5, with D possibly matching TRBD1 (5 bases). The CDR3 has 16 residues. Trimming took 0 bases from V and 1 from J, leaving 13 bases between them. Germline values: CDR1 SGHNT, CDR2 YYREEE (reference sequence). CDR3 bases: TGTGCCAGCAGCTTGGTTAAGGGGCTACCCCAAGAGACCCAGTACTTC. This encodes CASSLVKGLPQETQYF. The full variable domain, completed using reference TRBV5-4 and TRBJ2-5, is ETGVTQSPTHLIKTRGQQVTLRCSSQSGHNTVSWYQQALGQGPQFIFQYYREEENGRGNFPPRFSGLQFPNYSSELNVNALELDDSALYLCASSLVKGLPQETQYFGPGTRLLVL.

The CDR3 nucleotides read TGTGCCAGCAGTGAATTGGGGGAAGCGGGAGTAGGGGATACGCAGTATTTT. As protein: CASSELGEAGVGDTQYF. The rearrangement links TRBV2 to TRBJ2-3; 8 bases agree with TRBD2. CDR3 length: 17 amino acids. Looked up from germline, CDR1 is SNHLY and CDR2 is FYNNEI. Trimming at V came to 2 bases and at J to 6 bases, leaving 13 bases not matched to a gene.

The rearrangement uses TRBV5-1 and TRBJ2-3; tentative D call: TRBD2 (7 bases). V lost 7 bases, J lost 8 bases, and 14 bases lay in between. Germline-derived CDR1 and CDR2 are SGHRS and YFSETQ. The length of the CDR3 is 12 residues. CDR3 coding DNA: TGCGCCAGCCGGGGAGGGGGAATTACGCAGTATTTT. This encodes CASRGGGITQYF.

The chain has TRBV6-2 or TRBV6-3 and TRBJ2-3; TRBD2 matches at 8 bases. Germline CDR1 MNHEY, CDR2 SVGEGT. The CDR3 has 14 residues. The V segment lost 5 bases and the J segment 4 bases; nucleotides outside the gene matches: 5. The CDR3 bases are TGTGCCAGCAGTCCCCCGGGGGGGGCAGATACGCAGTATTTT. It yields the protein CASSPPGGADTQYF.

This clone has a single count. This chain connects TRBV3-1 (or the pseudogene TRBV3-2) to TRBJ1-5, with 9 positions matching TRBD1. Germline CDR1 is LGHDT and CDR2 is YNNKEL (reference sequence). The CDR3 has 16 residues. V shed 3 bases, J shed 6 bases, and the junction held 9 bases outside the gene matches. CDR3 in DNA: TGTGCCAGCAGCCACGGGACAGGGAGTGTGGGTCAGCCCCAGCATTTT. Protein sequence: CASSHGTGSVGQPQHF.

This clone was detected only once. This chain joins TRBV2 and TRBJ2-5; 14 nucleotides line up with TRBD2. This CDR3 has 19 residues. V trimming: 5 bases; J trimming: 0 bases; junction bases outside the gene matches: 11. From germline, CDR1 is SNHLY and CDR2 FYNNEI. The CDR3 DNA reads as TGTGCCAGCAGTTTCTCCGGGACTAGCGGGGGCCGGTACCAAGAGACCCAGTACTTC. This gives the protein CASSFSGTSGGRYQETQYF.

Here the CDR3 DNA reads TGTGCCAGCAGTCCCTCGGGGTTGCCCCAGCATTTT. Encoded protein: CASSPSGLPQHF. The chain uses TRBV28 and TRBJ1-5; D is undetermined. In germline, CDR1 is MDHEN, CDR2 SYDVKM. V shed 5 bases and J shed 9 bases, with 11 bases lying between them. This CDR3 contains 12 residues.

The DNA of the CDR3 is TGTGCCAGCAGTTTATTGGGACAGGGGTACTATGGCTACACCTTC. Encoded protein: CASSLLGQGYYGYTF. The chain employs TRBV27 and TRBJ1-2, with 10 bases fitting TRBD1. J lost 3 bases, V lost 1 base, and 2 bases had no gene match. The CDR3 has 15 amino acids. In germline, CDR1 is MNHEY, CDR2 SMNVEV (reference sequence).

The genes are TRBV15 and TRBJ2-2, with D hard to call. The germline V gene has CDR1 LNHNV and CDR2 YYDKDF (reference sequence). Deletions cut 8 bases from V and 1 base from J, with 5 bases between. CDR3 length: 12 residues. The CDR3 protein is CATAENTGELFF. The CDR3 coding sequence is TGTGCCACCGCAGAGAACACCGGGGAGCTGTTTTTT.

The chain links TRBV7-2 to TRBJ2-7; 7 bases map to TRBD1. Germline CDR1 SGHTA, CDR2 FQGNSA. V lost 2 bases and J lost 0; bases outside the gene matches: 7. The CDR3 runs 16 residues. CDR3 residues: CASSLSVTGLSYEQYF. CDR3 nucleotides: TGTGCCAGCAGCTTATCGGTGACAGGGCTCTCCTACGAGCAGTACTTC.

V usage is TRBV30 and J usage is TRBJ1-4, with TRBD1 matching over 7 bases. The CDR3 length is 14 residues. Germline V gives CDR1 GTSNPN, CDR2 SVGIG (reference sequence). With V trimmed by 3 bases and J by 5 bases, 6 bases remained unmatched. The CDR3, as DNA: TGTGCCTGGAGGTCCGGGACAGTCAATGAAAAACTGTTTTTT. This sequence encodes CAWRSGTVNEKLFF.

This chain links TRBV7-2 with TRBJ1-5; the match to TRBD1 covers 9 bases. Germline CDR1 is SGHTA and CDR2 is FQGNSA. J gave up 5 bases and V 4 bases, and 6 bases lay outside the gene matches. The CDR3 runs to 15 residues. In DNA form, the CDR3 reads TGTGCCAGCAGCTCCCGGACAGGGGCGGATCAGCCCCAGCATTTT. Amino acids: CASSSRTGADQPQHF.

The chain couples TRBV19 to TRBJ2-3, with D possibly matching TRBD1 (5 bases). The V end lost 5 bases, the J end lost 2 bases, and 14 bases lay between the germline ends. This CDR3 has 15 amino acids. Germline-derived CDR1 and CDR2 are LNHDA and SQIVND (reference sequence). CDR3 amino acids: CASSPGPGPTDTQYF. In DNA, the CDR3 is TGTGCCAGTAGTCCTGGACCAGGGCCCACAGATACGCAGTATTTT.

The CDR3 protein is CASKVGRGTDTQYF. The CDR3 DNA reads TGTGCCAGCAAGGTCGGCAGGGGCACAGATACGCAGTATTTT. The genes are TRBV6-5 and TRBJ2-3; tentatively, D is TRBD1 (5 bases). Deletions cut 7 bases from V and 1 base from J, with 12 bases between. The CDR3 is 14 residues long. The V gene's germline CDR1 is MNHEY and CDR2 SVGAGI.

The rearrangement links TRBV3-1 (or the pseudogene TRBV3-2) to TRBJ2-7, with 7 bases fitting TRBD2. The germline gives CDR1 LGHDT, CDR2 YNNKEL (reference sequence). The junction had 10 bases not matched to a gene; V was cut back by 3 bases and J by 2 bases. The CDR3 runs 16 residues. The CDR3 region has the DNA TGTGCCAGCAGCCACTCGACCAGCGGGGTACCCTACGAGCAGTACTTC. Protein sequence: CASSHSTSGVPYEQYF.

This clone was observed once. The chain recombines TRBV2 with TRBJ2-6; 13 bases are shared with TRBD2. Trimming cost V 6 bases and J 3 bases; bases outside gene matches: 5. The germline V gene has CDR1 SNHLY and CDR2 FYNNEI. The CDR3 is 17 residues long. The CDR3 protein is CASRTSGRLRGANVLTF. CDR3 DNA sequence: TGTGCCAGCAGGACTAGCGGGAGGTTGCGTGGGGCCAACGTCCTGACTTTC. Drawing the rest from reference TRBV2 and TRBJ2-6, the complete variable domain is EPEVTQTPSHQVTQMGQEVILRCVPISNHLYFYWYRQILGQKVEFLVSFYNNEISEKSEIFDDQFSVERPDGSNFTLKIRSTKLEDSAMYFCASRTSGRLRGANVLTFGAGSRLTVL.

The J gene is TRBJ1-2, the V gene TRBV19; 10 bases fit TRBD1. The germline CDR1 and CDR2 sequences are LNHDA and SQIVND (reference sequence). CDR3 size: 13 residues. Losses at the gene ends were 7 bases for V and 7 bases for J; bases not matched to a gene: 6. The DNA of the CDR3 is TGTGCCAGTAACCGACAGGGGGCACGTGGCTACACCTTC. Translated, it gives CASNRQGARGYTF.